Listed below are T cell receptor beta chains from one sample, sequenced in a study of Ad26.COV2.S vaccination and SARS-CoV-2 variants. Generated by immunoSEQ multiplex PCR, the TCRdb table keeps only in-frame clones and is missing some. The data show 300,000 to 350,000 clones, with roughly 90% seen just once and approximately 5% held by the top ten. The material sequenced was peripheral blood, taken in a trial of Ad26.COV2.S vaccine versus placebo. The source of these receptors is a person aged 18-65 years who received the Ad26.COV2.S COVID-19 vaccine or a placebo. The CDR3 runs from the conserved cysteine through the conserved F or W. The D gene is left open where the match is weak. Rows may omit the clone size; those that give it use once, few, many or a size class.

d_call: TRBD2
j_call: TRBJ2-7
clone_size: NA
v_call: TRBV3-1/TRBV3-2
cdr3_nt: TGTGCCAGCAGCCAAGATCTCGGGGGGGGCTGGTACGAGCAGTACTTC
cdr3_aa: CASSQDLGGGWYEQYF

d_call: TRBD1
j_call: TRBJ2-5
clone_size: NA
v_call: TRBV6-5
cdr3_nt: TGTGCCAGCAGAACTGGACAGACAGGGGTAGAGACCCAGTACTTC
cdr3_aa: CASRTGQTGVETQYF

d_call: NA
j_call: TRBJ2-1
clone_size: NA
v_call: TRBV4-1
cdr3_nt: TGCGCCAGCAGCCAAGAGTCTAGAGATGAGCAGTTCTTC
cdr3_aa: CASSQESRDEQFF

d_call: NA
j_call: TRBJ1-3
clone_size: NA
v_call: TRBV7-9
cdr3_nt: TGTGCCACCCCGACTGGAGGTGGAAACACCATATATTTT
cdr3_aa: CATPTGGGNTIYF

d_call: NA
j_call: TRBJ1-2
clone_size: NA
v_call: TRBV27
cdr3_nt: TGTGCCAGCAGTTTATCCCCCTACACAGGAGGCTACACCTTC
cdr3_aa: CASSLSPYTGGYTF

d_call: NA
j_call: TRBJ1-5
clone_size: once
v_call: TRBV19
cdr3_nt: TGTGCCAGTAGTATTACAAGGGTAGGGCCCAATCAGCCCCAGCATTTT
cdr3_aa: CASSITRVGPNQPQHF

d_call: NA
j_call: TRBJ2-3
clone_size: NA
v_call: TRBV9
cdr3_nt: TGTGCCAGCGGTTGGTCCGGAGGCTTCACAGATACGCAGTATTTT
cdr3_aa: CASGWSGGFTDTQYF

d_call: NA
j_call: TRBJ1-2
clone_size: once
v_call: TRBV5-6
cdr3_nt: TGTGCCAGCAGCCCCTTCGGACAGACGTCGCCTAACTATGGCTACACCTTC
cdr3_aa: CASSPFGQTSPNYGYTF

d_call: NA
j_call: TRBJ1-2
clone_size: NA
v_call: TRBV4-1
cdr3_nt: TGCGCCAGCAGCCAAGAAGGGCACCCCGGCACTAACTATGGCTACACCTTC
cdr3_aa: CASSQEGHPGTNYGYTF

d_call: TRBD2
j_call: TRBJ2-3
clone_size: NA
v_call: TRBV7-8
cdr3_nt: TGTGCCAGCAGCCTTCAATCTAGCGGGAGAACAGATACGCAGTATTTT
cdr3_aa: CASSLQSSGRTDTQYF

d_call: TRBD1
j_call: TRBJ1-2
clone_size: NA
v_call: TRBV4-3
cdr3_nt: TGCGCCAGCAGCCAAGAAGTCGTTAAGGGACAGGGGGATGGCTACACCTTC
cdr3_aa: CASSQEVVKGQGDGYTF

d_call: NA
j_call: TRBJ2-5
clone_size: NA
v_call: TRBV28
cdr3_nt: TGTGCCAGCAGTGGGGACTCCCAAGAGACCCAGTACTTC
cdr3_aa: CASSGDSQETQYF

d_call: NA
j_call: TRBJ2-2
clone_size: NA
v_call: TRBV3-1/TRBV3-2
cdr3_nt: TGTGCCAGCAGCCAAGATAGCTCGAACACCGGGGAGCTGTTTTTT
cdr3_aa: CASSQDSSNTGELFF

d_call: NA
j_call: TRBJ2-1
clone_size: NA
v_call: TRBV7-2
cdr3_nt: TGTGCCAGCGGGCGACCGGATGGGAATGAGCAGTTCTTC
cdr3_aa: CASGRPDGNEQFF

d_call: NA
j_call: TRBJ1-1
clone_size: NA
v_call: TRBV19
cdr3_nt: TGTGCCAGTAGTTCCCCGGGTTCGACTGAAGCTTTCTTT
cdr3_aa: CASSSPGSTEAFF

d_call: NA
j_call: TRBJ1-1
clone_size: NA
v_call: TRBV7-2
cdr3_nt: TGTGCCAGCAGCTTAGGTCAGGGAAATGAAGCTTTCTTT
cdr3_aa: CASSLGQGNEAFF

d_call: NA
j_call: TRBJ2-2
clone_size: NA
v_call: TRBV6-5
cdr3_nt: TGTGCCAGCAGTCCAGGGGCGAACGGGGAGCTGTTTTTT
cdr3_aa: CASSPGANGELFF

d_call: TRBD1
j_call: TRBJ1-1
clone_size: NA
v_call: TRBV7-9
cdr3_nt: TGTGCCAGCAGCTTCCCGAGGACAGGGAAGGCTGGGGACACTGAAGCTTTCTTT
cdr3_aa: CASSFPRTGKAGDTEAFF

d_call: TRBD1
j_call: TRBJ2-1
clone_size: NA
v_call: TRBV25-1
cdr3_nt: TGTGCCAGCAGTGAACGGGGGACAGGTGGCGATGAGCAGTTCTTC
cdr3_aa: CASSERGTGGDEQFF

d_call: NA
j_call: TRBJ2-5
clone_size: NA
v_call: TRBV10-3
cdr3_nt: TGTGCCATCAGTGATGGGGGAGGGACACAAGAGACCCAGTACTTC
cdr3_aa: CAISDGGGTQETQYF

d_call: NA
j_call: TRBJ2-2
clone_size: NA
v_call: TRBV28
cdr3_nt: TGTGCCAGCAGTTTGCCAGGGCGGACCGGGGAGCTGTTTTTT
cdr3_aa: CASSLPGRTGELFF

d_call: NA
j_call: TRBJ1-2
clone_size: NA
v_call: TRBV7-9
cdr3_nt: TGTGCCAGCACCTTCGGGGTCCTCTTACTTTATGGCTACACCTTC
cdr3_aa: CASTFGVLLLYGYTF

d_call: TRBD1
j_call: TRBJ1-2
clone_size: NA
v_call: TRBV18
cdr3_nt: TGTGCCAGCTCTCGAACAGGGGGACTTTTCTATGGCTACACCTTC
cdr3_aa: CASSRTGGLFYGYTF

d_call: NA
j_call: TRBJ1-5
clone_size: NA
v_call: TRBV12-3/TRBV12-4
cdr3_nt: TGTGCCAGCAGTTTCGGTTCAGGGCCCCAGCATTTT
cdr3_aa: CASSFGSGPQHF

d_call: TRBD2
j_call: TRBJ2-2
clone_size: once
v_call: TRBV5-6
cdr3_nt: TGTGCCAGCAGCTTCCCCGCGGGAGTGGCGGGGGAGCTGTTTTTT
cdr3_aa: CASSFPAGVAGELFF

d_call: NA
j_call: TRBJ1-2
clone_size: NA
v_call: TRBV3-1/TRBV3-2
cdr3_nt: TGTGCCAGCAGCCAAGGGATTTCTAACTATGGCTACACCTTC
cdr3_aa: CASSQGISNYGYTF

d_call: NA
j_call: TRBJ2-1
clone_size: NA
v_call: TRBV11-3
cdr3_nt: TGTGCCAGCAGCTTAGACGCCCTAGCGAACAATGAGCAGTTCTTC
cdr3_aa: CASSLDALANNEQFF

d_call: NA
j_call: TRBJ1-2
clone_size: NA
v_call: TRBV12-3/TRBV12-4
cdr3_nt: TGTGCCAGCAGTTTAATTTATTTCTATGGCTACACCTTC
cdr3_aa: CASSLIYFYGYTF

d_call: NA
j_call: TRBJ1-5
clone_size: NA
v_call: TRBV10-3
cdr3_nt: TGTGCCATCGGGCTGGAGGTTGCGGGTGGCCAGCCCCAGCATTTT
cdr3_aa: CAIGLEVAGGQPQHF

d_call: NA
j_call: TRBJ1-3
clone_size: NA
v_call: TRBV14
cdr3_nt: TGTGCCAGCAGCCAAGATTGGGGTAGGCCCTCCCCTGGAAACACCATATATTTT
cdr3_aa: CASSQDWGRPSPGNTIYF

d_call: NA
j_call: TRBJ1-1
clone_size: NA
v_call: TRBV7-9
cdr3_nt: TGTGCCAGCAGCGCCCTCGGGGGCAACACTGAAGCTTTCTTT
cdr3_aa: CASSALGGNTEAFF

d_call: TRBD1
j_call: TRBJ1-2
clone_size: NA
v_call: TRBV5-8
cdr3_nt: TGTGCCAGCAGCTTACAGGGGGAATTCTATGGCTACACCTTC
cdr3_aa: CASSLQGEFYGYTF

d_call: NA
j_call: TRBJ1-1
clone_size: NA
v_call: TRBV18
cdr3_nt: TGTGCCAGCTCACCACCGTCGATAGGTGAAGCTTTCTTT
cdr3_aa: CASSPPSIGEAFF

d_call: TRBD1
j_call: TRBJ1-5
clone_size: NA
v_call: TRBV7-2
cdr3_nt: TGTGCCAGCAGCCTGGGGCCGGGACAGGGATCCAATCAGCCCCAGCATTTT
cdr3_aa: CASSLGPGQGSNQPQHF

d_call: NA
j_call: TRBJ1-2
clone_size: NA
v_call: TRBV2
cdr3_nt: TGTGCCAGCAGTGTGCAGGTTGTGGATGGCTACACCTTC
cdr3_aa: CASSVQVVDGYTF

d_call: NA
j_call: TRBJ1-3
clone_size: NA
v_call: TRBV3-1/TRBV3-2
cdr3_nt: TGTGCCAGCAGCCAAAACAGTCAAAACACCATATATTTT
cdr3_aa: CASSQNSQNTIYF